One T cell receptor (beta chain) is described in this entry. The antigen is undetermined. The record originates from a study of blood T cells in healthy people across ages. CDR3 size: 12 residues. The V gene's germline CDR1 is DFQATT and CDR2 SNEGSKA (reference sequence). The V end lost 7 bases, the J end lost 2 bases, and 11 bases lay between the germline ends. General study results and limits: The diversity estimates, figures obtained from one million T cells, were considered underestimates.

The authors ran a second PCR of 7 to 11 cycles using a sample-barcoded 5' primer and a J-beta primer mix. In TCRdb, the 5' RACE reads were re-called with MiXCR into one record per CDR3 protein. The sample has approximately 800,000 distinct CDR3 sequences; around 24% are singletons. This sample was shared with a second study, whose subject was T cells of mothers and their children.

V usage is TRBV20-1 and J usage is TRBJ2-5; the D gene is possibly TRBD2 (5 bases). Sequencing was performed on blood. The TCR sequence derives from a boy between 10 and 17 years old in good health. The CDR3 spells CSGGYRQETQYF. CDR3 bases: TGCAGTGGCGGGTATCGACAAGAGACCCAGTACTTC.